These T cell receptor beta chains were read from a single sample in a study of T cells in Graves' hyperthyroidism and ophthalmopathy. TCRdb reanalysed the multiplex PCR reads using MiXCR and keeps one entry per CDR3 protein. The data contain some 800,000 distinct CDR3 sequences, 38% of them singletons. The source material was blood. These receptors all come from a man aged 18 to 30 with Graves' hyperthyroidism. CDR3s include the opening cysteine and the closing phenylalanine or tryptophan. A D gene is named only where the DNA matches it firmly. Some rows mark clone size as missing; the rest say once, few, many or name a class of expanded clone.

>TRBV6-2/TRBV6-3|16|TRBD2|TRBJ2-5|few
CASTMTSSYTRETQYF
TGTGCCAGCACAATGACTAGCTCCTATACACGAGAGACCCAGTACTTC
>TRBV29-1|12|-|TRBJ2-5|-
CSVVAGWETKYF
TGCAGCGTGGTGGCAGGGTGGGAGACCAAGTACTTC
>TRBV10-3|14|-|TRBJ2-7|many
CAISERNREYEQYF
TGTGCCATCAGTGAGCGAAACAGGGAGTACGAGCAGTACTTC
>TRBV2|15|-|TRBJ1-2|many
CASSVGEAVRKGYTF
TGTGCCAGCAGTGTAGGAGAGGCCGTCAGAAAGGGCTACACCTTC
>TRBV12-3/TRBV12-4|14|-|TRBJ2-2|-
CASSPRDLDGELFF
TGTGCCAGCAGTCCGCGGGACCTCGACGGGGAGCTGTTTTTT
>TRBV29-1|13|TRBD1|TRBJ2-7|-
CSVTTGTGNEQYF
TGCAGCGTTACGACAGGGACAGGGAACGAGCAGTACTTC
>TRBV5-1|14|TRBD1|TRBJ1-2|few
CASSPRTGESGYTF
TGCGCCAGCAGCCCCCGGACAGGGGAGAGTGGCTACACCTTC
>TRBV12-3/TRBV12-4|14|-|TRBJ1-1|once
CASSQFDTSTEAFF
TGTGCCAGCAGCCAATTCGACACGAGCACTGAAGCTTTCTTT
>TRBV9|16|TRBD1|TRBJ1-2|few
CASSIGPTGVPDGYTF
TGTGCCAGCAGCATCGGGCCGACAGGGGTCCCTGATGGCTACACCTTC
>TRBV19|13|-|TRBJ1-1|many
CASRPPGSTEAFF
TGTGCCAGTAGGCCCCCAGGGTCCACTGAAGCTTTCTTT
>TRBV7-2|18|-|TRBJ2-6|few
CASSLNGGRLSGANVLTF
TGTGCCAGCAGCTTGAATGGGGGTCGGCTCTCTGGGGCCAACGTCCTGACTTTC
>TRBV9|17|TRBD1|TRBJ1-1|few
CASSVGTGVRPNTEAFF
TGTGCCAGCAGCGTTGGGACAGGGGTTAGGCCGAACACTGAAGCTTTCTTT
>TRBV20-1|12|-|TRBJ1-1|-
CSAPGVSTEAFF
TGCAGTGCTCCCGGGGTTTCCACTGAAGCTTTCTTT
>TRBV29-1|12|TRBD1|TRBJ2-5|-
CSARQGVETQYF
TGCAGCGCTCGACAGGGCGTAGAGACCCAGTACTTC
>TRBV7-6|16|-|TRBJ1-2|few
CASSLGGPSSNYGYTF
TGTGCCAGCAGCTTAGGGGGACCGTCCTCCAACTATGGCTACACCTTC
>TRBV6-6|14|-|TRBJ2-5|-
CASSPVRRQETQYF
TGTGCCAGCAGCCCAGTGAGGCGCCAAGAGACCCAGTACTTC
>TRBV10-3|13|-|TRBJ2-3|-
CAISWTATDTQYF
TGTGCCATCAGCTGGACAGCCACAGATACGCAGTATTTT
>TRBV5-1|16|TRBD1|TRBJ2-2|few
CASSLKGQGGTGELFF
TGCGCCAGCAGCTTGAAGGGACAGGGAGGAACCGGGGAGCTGTTTTTT
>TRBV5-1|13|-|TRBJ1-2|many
CASSLSDLDGYTF
TGCGCCAGCAGCTTGTCGGATTTGGATGGCTACACCTTC
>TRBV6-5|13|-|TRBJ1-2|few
CASSLGYSYGYTF
TGTGCCAGCAGTTTGGGGTACAGCTATGGCTACACCTTC
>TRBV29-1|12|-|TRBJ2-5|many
CSVTYGTETQYF
TGCAGCGTCACCTACGGGACCGAGACCCAGTACTTC
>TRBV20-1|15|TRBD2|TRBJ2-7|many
CSAGMGLASSYEQYF
TGCAGTGCTGGGATGGGACTAGCGAGCTCCTACGAGCAGTACTTC
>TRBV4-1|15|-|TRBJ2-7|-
CASSKDTSGIYEQYF
TGTGCCAGCAGCAAGGACACTAGTGGGATCTACGAGCAGTACTTC
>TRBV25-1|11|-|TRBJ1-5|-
CARGLNQPQHF
TGTGCCAGGGGCCTCAATCAGCCCCAGCATTTT
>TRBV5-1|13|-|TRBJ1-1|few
CASSFGWDTEAFF
TGCGCCAGCAGCTTCGGGTGGGACACTGAAGCTTTCTTT
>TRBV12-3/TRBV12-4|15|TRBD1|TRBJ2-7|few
CASREMGQGISEQYF
TGTGCCAGCAGAGAAATGGGACAGGGAATCTCCGAGCAGTACTTC
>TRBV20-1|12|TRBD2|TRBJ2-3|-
CSAPPQREAQYF
TGCAGTGCTCCCCCCCAGCGGGAAGCGCAGTATTTT
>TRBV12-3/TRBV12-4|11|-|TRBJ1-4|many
CASRRGGKLFF
TGTGCCAGCAGAAGAGGTGGAAAACTGTTTTTT
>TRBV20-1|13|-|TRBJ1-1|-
CSASLLEGTEAFF
TGCAGTGCTAGCTTACTGGAGGGCACTGAAGCTTTCTTT
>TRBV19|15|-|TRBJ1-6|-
CASSDRQSHNSPLHF
TGTGCCAGTAGTGATCGACAGTCCCATAATTCACCCCTCCACTTT
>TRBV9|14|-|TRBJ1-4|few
CASSGGAQNEKLFF
TGTGCCAGCAGCGGAGGAGCTCAAAATGAAAAACTGTTTTTT
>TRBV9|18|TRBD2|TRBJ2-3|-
CASSTTVASGSSTDTQYF
TGTGCCAGCAGCACCACCGTGGCTAGCGGTTCTAGCACAGATACGCAGTATTTT
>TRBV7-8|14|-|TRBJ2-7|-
CASRSEGESYEQYF
TGTGCCAGCAGATCCGAGGGAGAGTCCTACGAGCAGTACTTC
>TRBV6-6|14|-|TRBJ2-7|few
CASSVGPVTYEQYF
TGTGCCAGCAGTGTTGGACCCGTCACCTACGAGCAGTACTTC
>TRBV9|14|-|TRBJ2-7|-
CASSVADRDCEQYF
TGTGCCAGCAGCGTTGCTGACAGGGACTGCGAGCAGTACTTC
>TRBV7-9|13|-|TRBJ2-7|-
CASSGPLDNEQYF
TGTGCCAGCAGCGGACCCCTAGACAACGAGCAGTACTTC
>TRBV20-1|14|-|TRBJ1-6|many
CSARVDSNNSPLHF
TGCAGTGCTAGAGTTGACAGTAACAATTCACCCCTCCACTTT
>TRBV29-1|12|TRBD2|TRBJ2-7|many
CSVGTSGSVQYF
TGCAGCGTCGGGACTAGCGGGTCCGTGCAGTACTTC
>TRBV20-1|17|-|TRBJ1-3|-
CSARYPRAPEGGNTIYF
TGCAGTGCTAGATACCCACGGGCCCCAGAGGGTGGAAACACCATATATTTT
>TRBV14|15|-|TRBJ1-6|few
CASSLSGVPHSPLHF
TGTGCCAGCAGTTTATCTGGGGTTCCTCATTCACCCCTCCACTTT
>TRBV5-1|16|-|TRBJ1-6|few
CASSSGDRGFYSPLHF
TGCGCCAGCAGCTCCGGAGACAGAGGGTTTTATTCACCCCTCCACTTT
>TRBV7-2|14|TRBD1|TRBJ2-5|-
CASSPRTGPETQHF
TGTGCCAGCAGCCCCCGGACAGGGCCGGAGACCCAGCACTTC
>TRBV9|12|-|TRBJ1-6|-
CASSQDRWALHF
TGTGCCAGCAGCCAAGACCGATGGGCCCTCCACTTT
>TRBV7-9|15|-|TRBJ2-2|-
CASSQEAQWTGELFF
TGCGCCAGCAGCCAAGAAGCCCAGTGGACCGGGGAGCTGTTTTTT
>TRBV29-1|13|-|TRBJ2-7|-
CSVGPDSAYEQYF
TGCAGCGTTGGACCGGACAGCGCCTACGAGCAGTACTTC
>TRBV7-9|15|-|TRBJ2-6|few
CASSFMSGRANVLTF
TGTGCCAGCAGCTTTATGTCGGGAAGGGCCAACGTCCTGACTTTC
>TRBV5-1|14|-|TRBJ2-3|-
CASSFGMDTDTQYF
TGTGCCAGCAGCTTTGGGATGGACACAGATACGCAGTATTTT